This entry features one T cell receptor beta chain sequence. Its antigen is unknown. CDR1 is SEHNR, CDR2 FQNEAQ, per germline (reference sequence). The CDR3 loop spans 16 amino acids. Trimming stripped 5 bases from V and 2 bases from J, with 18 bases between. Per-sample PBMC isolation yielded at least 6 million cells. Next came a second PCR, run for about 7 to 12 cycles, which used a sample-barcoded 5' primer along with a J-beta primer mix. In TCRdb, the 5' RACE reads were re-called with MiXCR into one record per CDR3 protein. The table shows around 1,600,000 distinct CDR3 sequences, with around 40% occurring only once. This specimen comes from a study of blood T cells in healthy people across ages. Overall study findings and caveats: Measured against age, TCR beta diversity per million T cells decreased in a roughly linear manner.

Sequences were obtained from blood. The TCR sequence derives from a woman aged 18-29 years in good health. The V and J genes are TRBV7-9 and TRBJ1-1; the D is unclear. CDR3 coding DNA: TGTGCCAGCAGCCCCGTCCCCCCCGTAGTTAACACTGAAGCTTTCTTT. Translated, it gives CASSPVPPVVNTEAFF.